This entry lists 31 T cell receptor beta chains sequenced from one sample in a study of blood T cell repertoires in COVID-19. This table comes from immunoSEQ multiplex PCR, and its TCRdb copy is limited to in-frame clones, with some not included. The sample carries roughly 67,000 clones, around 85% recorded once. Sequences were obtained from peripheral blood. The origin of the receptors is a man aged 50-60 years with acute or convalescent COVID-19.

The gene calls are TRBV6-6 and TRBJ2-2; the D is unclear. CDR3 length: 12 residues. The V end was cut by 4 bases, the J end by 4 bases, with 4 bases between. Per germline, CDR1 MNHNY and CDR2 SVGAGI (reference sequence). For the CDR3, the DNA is TGTGCCAGCAGTTTAGTCACCGGGGAGCTGTTTTTT. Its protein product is CASSLVTGELFF.

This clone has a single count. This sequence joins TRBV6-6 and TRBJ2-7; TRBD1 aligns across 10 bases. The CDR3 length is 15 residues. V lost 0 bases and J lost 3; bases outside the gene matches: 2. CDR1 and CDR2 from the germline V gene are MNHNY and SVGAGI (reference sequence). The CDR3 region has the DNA TGTGCCAGCAGTTACTCGGGACAGGGGCACTACGAGCAGTACTTC. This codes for CASSYSGQGHYEQYF.

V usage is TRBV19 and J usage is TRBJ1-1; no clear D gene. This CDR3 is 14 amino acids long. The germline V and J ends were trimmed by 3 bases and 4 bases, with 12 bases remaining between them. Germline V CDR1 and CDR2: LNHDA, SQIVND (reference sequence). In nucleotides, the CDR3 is TGTGCCAGTAGTATTGGTGCGGAGGGCACTGAAGCTTTCTTT. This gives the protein CASSIGAEGTEAFF. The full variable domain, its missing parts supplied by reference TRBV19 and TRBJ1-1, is DGGITQSPKYLFRKEGQNVTLSCEQNLNHDAMYWYRQDPGQGLRLIYYSQIVNDFQKGDIAEGYSVSREKKESFPLTVTSAQKNPTAFYLCASSIGAEGTEAFFGQGTRLTVV.

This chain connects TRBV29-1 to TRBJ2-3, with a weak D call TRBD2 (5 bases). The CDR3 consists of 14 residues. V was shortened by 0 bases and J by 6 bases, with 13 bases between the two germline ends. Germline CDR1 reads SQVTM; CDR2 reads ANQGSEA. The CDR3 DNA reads TGCAGCGTTGAAGATCGGAGCGGTTGGGATACGCAGTATTTT. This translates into CSVEDRSGWDTQYF.

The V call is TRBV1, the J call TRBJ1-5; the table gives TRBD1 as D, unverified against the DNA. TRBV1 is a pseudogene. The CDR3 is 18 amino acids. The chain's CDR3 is CTSSQRLRTGDLNQPQHF. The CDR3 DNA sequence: TGCACCAGCAGCCAAAGGTTGCGGACAGGGGATCTTAATCAGCCCCAGCATTTT.

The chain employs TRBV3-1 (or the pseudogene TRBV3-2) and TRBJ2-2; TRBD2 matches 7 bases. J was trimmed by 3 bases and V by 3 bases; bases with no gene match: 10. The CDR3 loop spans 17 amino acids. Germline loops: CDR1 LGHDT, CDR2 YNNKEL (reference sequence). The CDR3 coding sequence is TGTGCCAGCAGCCACAACGCGGCGGGGGACCACACCGGGGAGCTGTTTTTT. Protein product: CASSHNAAGDHTGELFF.

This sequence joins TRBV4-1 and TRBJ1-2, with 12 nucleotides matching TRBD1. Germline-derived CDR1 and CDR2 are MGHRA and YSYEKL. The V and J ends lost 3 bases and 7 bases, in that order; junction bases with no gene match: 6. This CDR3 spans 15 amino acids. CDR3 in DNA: TGCGCCAGCAGCCAGAGGGACAGGGGGCTGTTTGGCTACACCTTC. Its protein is CASSQRDRGLFGYTF.

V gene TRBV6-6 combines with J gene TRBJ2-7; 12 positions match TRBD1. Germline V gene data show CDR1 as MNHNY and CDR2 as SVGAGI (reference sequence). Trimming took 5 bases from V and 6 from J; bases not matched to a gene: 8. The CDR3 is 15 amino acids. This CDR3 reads CASSPGTGGRGEQYF. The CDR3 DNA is TGTGCCAGCAGTCCTGGGACAGGGGGCAGGGGCGAGCAGTACTTC.

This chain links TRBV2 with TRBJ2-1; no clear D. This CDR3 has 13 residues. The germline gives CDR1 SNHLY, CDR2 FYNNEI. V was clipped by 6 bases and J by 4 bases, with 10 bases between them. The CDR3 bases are TGTGCCAGCAGATCGCGGAAGTACAATGAGCAGTTCTTC. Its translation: CASRSRKYNEQFF.

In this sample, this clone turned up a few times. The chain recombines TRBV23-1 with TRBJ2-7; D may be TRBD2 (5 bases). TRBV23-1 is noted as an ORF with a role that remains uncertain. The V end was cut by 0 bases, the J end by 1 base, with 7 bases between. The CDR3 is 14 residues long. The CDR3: CASSQSGSSYEQYV. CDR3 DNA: TGCGCCAGCAGTCAATCTGGGAGTTCCTACGAGCAGTACGTC.

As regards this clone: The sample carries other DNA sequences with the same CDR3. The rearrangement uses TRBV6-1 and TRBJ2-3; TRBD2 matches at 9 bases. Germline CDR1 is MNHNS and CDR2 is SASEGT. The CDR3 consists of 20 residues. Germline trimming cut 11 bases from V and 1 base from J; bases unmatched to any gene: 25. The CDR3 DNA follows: TGTGCCCGCCGTGGGCCCCAGGGACTCGCGGGGGGGCGGGGCACAGATACGCAGTATTTT. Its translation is CARRGPQGLAGGRGTDTQYF.

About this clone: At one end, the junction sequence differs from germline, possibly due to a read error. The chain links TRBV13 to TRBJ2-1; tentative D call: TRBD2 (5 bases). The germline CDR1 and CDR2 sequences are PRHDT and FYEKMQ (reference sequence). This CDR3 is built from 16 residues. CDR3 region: CASSSPSGPSNNEQFF. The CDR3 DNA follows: TGTGCCAGCAGCTCCCCGAGCGGCCCCTCCAACAATGAGCAGTTCTTC.

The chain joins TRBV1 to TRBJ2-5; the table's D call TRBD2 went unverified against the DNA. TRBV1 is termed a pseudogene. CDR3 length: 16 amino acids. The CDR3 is CTSSQYREENQETQYF. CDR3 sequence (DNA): TGCACCAGCAGCCAGTATAGAGAGGAAAACCAAGAGACCCAGTACTTC.

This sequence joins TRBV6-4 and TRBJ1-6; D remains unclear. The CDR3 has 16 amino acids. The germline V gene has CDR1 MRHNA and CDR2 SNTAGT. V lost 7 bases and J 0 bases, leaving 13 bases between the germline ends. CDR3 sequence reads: CASKDTESSYNSPLHF. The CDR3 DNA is TGTGCCAGCAAAGACACCGAGAGCTCCTATAATTCACCCCTCCACTTT.

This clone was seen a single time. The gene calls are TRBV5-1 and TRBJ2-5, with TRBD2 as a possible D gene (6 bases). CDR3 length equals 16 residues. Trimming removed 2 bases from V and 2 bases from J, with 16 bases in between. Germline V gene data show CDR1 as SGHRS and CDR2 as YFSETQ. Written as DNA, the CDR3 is TGCGCCAGCAGCTTCCAATGGACGGAGGGACAAGAGACCCAGTACTTC. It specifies CASSFQWTEGQETQYF.

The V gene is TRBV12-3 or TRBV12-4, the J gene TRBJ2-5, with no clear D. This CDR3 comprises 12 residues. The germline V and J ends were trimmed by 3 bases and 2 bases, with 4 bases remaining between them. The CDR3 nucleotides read TGTGCCAGCAGTTTGTCTCAAGAGACCCAGTACTTC. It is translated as CASSLSQETQYF.

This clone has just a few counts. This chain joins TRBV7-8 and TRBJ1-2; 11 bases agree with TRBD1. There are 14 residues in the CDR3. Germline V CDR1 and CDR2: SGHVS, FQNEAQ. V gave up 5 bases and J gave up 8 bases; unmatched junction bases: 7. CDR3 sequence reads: CASSRGTGGHGYTF. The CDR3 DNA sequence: TGTGCCAGCAGCCGAGGGACAGGGGGTCACGGCTACACCTTC.

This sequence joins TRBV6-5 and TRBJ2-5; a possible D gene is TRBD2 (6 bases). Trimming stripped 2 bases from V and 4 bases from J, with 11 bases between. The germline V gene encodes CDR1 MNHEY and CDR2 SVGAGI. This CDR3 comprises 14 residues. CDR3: CASSYARGGETQYF. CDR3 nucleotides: TGTGCCAGCAGTTACGCGCGGGGTGGAGAGACCCAGTACTTC.

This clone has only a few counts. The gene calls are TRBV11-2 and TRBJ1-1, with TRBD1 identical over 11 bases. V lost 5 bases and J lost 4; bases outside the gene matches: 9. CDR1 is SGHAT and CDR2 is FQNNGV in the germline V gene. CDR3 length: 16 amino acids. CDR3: CASSPRTGGFGTEAFF. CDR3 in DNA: TGTGCCAGCAGCCCACGGACAGGGGGCTTCGGCACTGAAGCTTTCTTT.

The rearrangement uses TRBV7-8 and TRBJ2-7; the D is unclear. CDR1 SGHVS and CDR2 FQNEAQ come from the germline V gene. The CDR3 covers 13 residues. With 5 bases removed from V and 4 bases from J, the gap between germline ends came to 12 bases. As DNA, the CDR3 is TGTGCCAGCAGCGAAGCTTCACCATACGAGCAGTACGTC. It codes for CASSEASPYEQYV.

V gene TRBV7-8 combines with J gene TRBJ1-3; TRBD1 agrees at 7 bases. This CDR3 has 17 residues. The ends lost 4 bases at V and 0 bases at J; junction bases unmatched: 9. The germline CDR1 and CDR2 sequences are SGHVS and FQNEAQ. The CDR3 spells CASSSRQGPISGNTIYF. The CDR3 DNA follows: TGTGCCAGCAGCTCCAGACAGGGCCCGATCTCTGGAAACACCATATATTTT.

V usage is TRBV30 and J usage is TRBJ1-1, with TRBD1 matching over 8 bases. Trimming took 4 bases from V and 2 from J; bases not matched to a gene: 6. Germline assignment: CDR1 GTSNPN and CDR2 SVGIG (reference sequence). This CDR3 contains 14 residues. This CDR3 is CAWNPGQVNTEAFF. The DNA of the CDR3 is TGTGCCTGGAACCCGGGACAGGTTAACACTGAAGCTTTCTTT.

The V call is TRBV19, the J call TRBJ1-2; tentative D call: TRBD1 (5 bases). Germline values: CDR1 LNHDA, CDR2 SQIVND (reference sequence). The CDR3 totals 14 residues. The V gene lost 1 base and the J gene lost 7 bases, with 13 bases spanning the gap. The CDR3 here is CASSIGGGFGGYTF. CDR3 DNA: TGTGCCAGTAGTATAGGCGGGGGATTCGGTGGCTACACCTTC.

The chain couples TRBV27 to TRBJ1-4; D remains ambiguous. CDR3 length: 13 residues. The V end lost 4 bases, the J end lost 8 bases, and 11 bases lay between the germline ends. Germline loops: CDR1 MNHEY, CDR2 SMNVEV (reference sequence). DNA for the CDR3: TGTGCCAGCAGTTCCCGACGAGGAGAAAAACTGTTTTTT. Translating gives CASSSRRGEKLFF.

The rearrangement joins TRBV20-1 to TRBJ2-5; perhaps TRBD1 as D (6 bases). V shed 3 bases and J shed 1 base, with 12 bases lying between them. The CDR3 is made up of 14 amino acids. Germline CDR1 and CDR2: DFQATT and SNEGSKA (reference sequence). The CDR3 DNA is TGCAGTGCTAGTCTGGGGGCCATCCAAGAGACCCAGTACTTC. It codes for CSASLGAIQETQYF.

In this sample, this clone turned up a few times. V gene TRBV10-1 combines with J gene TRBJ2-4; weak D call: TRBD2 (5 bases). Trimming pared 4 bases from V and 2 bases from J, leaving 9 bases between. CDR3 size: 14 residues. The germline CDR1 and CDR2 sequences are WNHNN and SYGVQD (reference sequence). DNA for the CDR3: TGCGCCAGCAGTGCCGGGGATCCCAAAAACATTCAGTACTTC. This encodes CASSAGDPKNIQYF.

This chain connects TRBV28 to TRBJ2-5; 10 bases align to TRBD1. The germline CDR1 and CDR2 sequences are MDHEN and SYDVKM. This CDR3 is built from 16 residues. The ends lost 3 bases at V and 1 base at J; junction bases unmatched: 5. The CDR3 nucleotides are TGTGCCAGCAGTTTTGGGACAGGGGAAGGCCAAGAGACCCAGTACTTC. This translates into CASSFGTGEGQETQYF.

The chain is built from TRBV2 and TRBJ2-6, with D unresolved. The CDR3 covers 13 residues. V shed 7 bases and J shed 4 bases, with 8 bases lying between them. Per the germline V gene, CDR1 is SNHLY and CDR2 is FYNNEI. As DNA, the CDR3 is TGTGCCAGCATGTGGGCGGGGGCCAACGTCCTGACTTTC. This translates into CASMWAGANVLTF.

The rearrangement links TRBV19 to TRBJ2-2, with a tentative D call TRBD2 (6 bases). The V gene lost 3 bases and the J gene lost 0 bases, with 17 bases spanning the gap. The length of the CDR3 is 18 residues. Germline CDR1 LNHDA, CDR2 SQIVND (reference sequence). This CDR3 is CASSIFGGTDPNTGELFF. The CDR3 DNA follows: TGTGCCAGTAGTATTTTCGGGGGAACCGATCCGAACACCGGGGAGCTGTTTTTT.

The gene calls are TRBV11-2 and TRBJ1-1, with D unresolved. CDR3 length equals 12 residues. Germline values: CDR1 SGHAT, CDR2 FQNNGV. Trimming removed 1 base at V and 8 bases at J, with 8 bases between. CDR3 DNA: TGTGCCAGCAGCTTAGTGGTCGGGGAAGCTTTCTTT. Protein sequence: CASSLVVGEAFF.

The CDR3 DNA sequence: TGTGCCAGCAGGAGACAGGGGGTTATCGAGCAGTACTTC. It is translated as CASRRQGVIEQYF. The chain employs TRBV12-3 or TRBV12-4 and TRBJ2-7; TRBD1 aligns across 9 bases. V lost 6 bases and J lost 6; bases outside the gene matches: 6. The CDR3 runs to 13 residues.